These T cell receptor beta chains were read from a single sample in a study of identical twins. TCRdb reprocessed the 5' RACE reads via MiXCR and lists one record per CDR3 protein. The sample carries 250,000 to 350,000 distinct CDR3 sequences, under 9% recorded once. These data also formed part of another study, on yellow fever vaccine responses in identical twins.

Specimen: memory (CD45RO+) T cells sorted from blood. The receptors come from a woman younger than 35 in good health. Each CDR3 is given with its conserved first and last residue. The order of the fields is clone size, V gene, J gene, CDR3 protein. Clone size is shown for a subset of rows, as once, few, many or a class of expanded clone.

size: few
V: TRBV29-1
J: TRBJ2-3
CDR3: CSAGGETGARPDTQYF

size: many
V: TRBV12-3/TRBV12-4
J: TRBJ2-1
CDR3: CASSPLTGAGRNEQFF

size: many
V: TRBV7-9
J: TRBJ2-5
CDR3: CASSAKGQQETQYF

size: many
V: TRBV5-5
J: TRBJ2-5
CDR3: CASSFFGGYQETQYF

size: few
V: TRBV12-3/TRBV12-4
J: TRBJ1-3
CDR3: CASSDRGFGNTIYF

size: once
V: TRBV6-2/TRBV6-3
J: TRBJ2-3
CDR3: CASSYGGGTQYF

size: NA
V: TRBV3-1
J: TRBJ2-2
CDR3: CASSQGEGPSTGELFF

size: few
V: TRBV5-5
J: TRBJ2-3
CDR3: CASKRTGGSTDTQYF

size: few
V: TRBV7-7
J: TRBJ2-1
CDR3: CASSIGVVDEQFF

size: many
V: TRBV11-2
J: TRBJ1-2
CDR3: CASSFQGAPNYGYTF

size: NA
V: TRBV4-2
J: TRBJ2-3
CDR3: CASSQEGSFSTDTQYF

size: many
V: TRBV12-3/TRBV12-4
J: TRBJ1-1
CDR3: CASRLMKNTEAFF

size: NA
V: TRBV19
J: TRBJ1-3
CDR3: CASSQSASGNTIYF

size: many
V: TRBV7-2
J: TRBJ2-1
CDR3: CASSSPRVGNEQFF

size: NA
V: TRBV2
J: TRBJ2-1
CDR3: CASSVAGGRGEQFF

size: many
V: TRBV20-1
J: TRBJ2-7
CDR3: CSASGWSNEQYF

size: many
V: TRBV7-9
J: TRBJ2-7
CDR3: CASSFDSHEQYF

size: NA
V: TRBV4-2
J: TRBJ1-3
CDR3: CASSQPTPQGRSGNTIYF

size: NA
V: TRBV20-1
J: TRBJ1-1
CDR3: CSASGAGGIEAFF

size: NA
V: TRBV5-1
J: TRBJ2-5
CDR3: CASSYGTSGGEAQETQYF

size: NA
V: TRBV5-1
J: TRBJ2-1
CDR3: CASREGAGNNEQFF

size: NA
V: TRBV4-2
J: TRBJ2-1
CDR3: CASSQEGTSNEQFF

size: once
V: TRBV5-1
J: TRBJ2-5
CDR3: CASSLGSGAETQYF

size: many
V: TRBV6-1
J: TRBJ2-5
CDR3: CASSRDSQETQYF

size: NA
V: TRBV7-9
J: TRBJ2-3
CDR3: CATPPGSGRADTQYF

size: few
V: TRBV4-1
J: TRBJ1-1
CDR3: CASTFKGALNTEAFF

size: many
V: TRBV6-1
J: TRBJ2-6
CDR3: CASSASGTSGANVLTF

size: NA
V: TRBV28
J: TRBJ1-1
CDR3: CASSLMRNPPTEAFF

size: NA
V: TRBV27
J: TRBJ2-2
CDR3: CASTPEGYDANTGELFF

size: few
V: TRBV20-1
J: TRBJ2-1
CDR3: CSARDQLGREDYNEQFF

size: many
V: TRBV12-3/TRBV12-4
J: TRBJ2-7
CDR3: CASSLRDSSYEQYF

size: NA
V: TRBV28
J: TRBJ1-6
CDR3: CATLRRQGNNSPLHF

size: NA
V: TRBV20-1
J: TRBJ1-1
CDR3: CSAPRGGLAEAFF

size: many
V: TRBV7-6
J: TRBJ2-5
CDR3: CASSSHRVEETQYF

size: few
V: TRBV5-6
J: TRBJ2-1
CDR3: CASNQIGGNEQFF

size: few
V: TRBV20-1
J: TRBJ2-7
CDR3: CSARAGHYEQYF

size: many
V: TRBV20-1
J: TRBJ1-2
CDR3: CSARGPSDRGGYGYTF

size: many
V: TRBV29-1
J: TRBJ1-1
CDR3: CSVARGEGTEAFF

size: NA
V: TRBV18
J: TRBJ2-1
CDR3: CASSSGLAENNEQFF

size: many
V: TRBV20-1
J: TRBJ1-2
CDR3: CSAVQGGGGYTF

size: few
V: TRBV20-1
J: TRBJ1-5
CDR3: CSARRGTGNQPQHF

size: NA
V: TRBV3-1
J: TRBJ2-1
CDR3: CASSPRPGPVGEEQFF

size: many
V: TRBV14
J: TRBJ2-1
CDR3: CASSRRLLAGGLGEQFF

size: few
V: TRBV2
J: TRBJ1-4
CDR3: CASSAQGGEKLFF

size: few
V: TRBV5-1
J: TRBJ1-5
CDR3: CASRTDGSGPQHF

size: NA
V: TRBV20-1
J: TRBJ2-1
CDR3: CSADRDEFSYNEQFF

size: NA
V: TRBV18
J: TRBJ2-5
CDR3: CASSRLLAETQYF

size: few
V: TRBV11-2
J: TRBJ2-1
CDR3: CASSPGGTFYNEQFF

size: few
V: TRBV27
J: TRBJ2-7
CDR3: CASRRGAAHVSYEQYF

size: few
V: TRBV19
J: TRBJ2-2
CDR3: CASRQAGGSTGELFF

size: many
V: TRBV7-2
J: TRBJ2-7
CDR3: CASSLFGSGEQYF

size: few
V: TRBV6-1
J: TRBJ2-1
CDR3: CASSRERGDYNEQFF

size: NA
V: TRBV11-2
J: TRBJ1-1
CDR3: CASTLSRVQGGTEAFF

size: many
V: TRBV9
J: TRBJ1-2
CDR3: CASSPQSGGYGYTF

size: few
V: TRBV6-4
J: TRBJ2-2
CDR3: CASSPTVTGELFF